Listed below are T cell receptor beta chains from one sample, sequenced in a study of chronic HIV infection and antiretroviral therapy. MiXCR was run by TCRdb on the 5' RACE reads, yielding one entry per CDR3 protein. The sample has some 43,000 distinct CDR3 sequences; about 20% are singletons. Input material: peripheral blood. The origin of the receptors is an adult who had HIV and had not received antiretroviral therapy, or was an uninfected healthy control (not recorded which). The CDR3 runs from the conserved cysteine through the conserved F or W. D genes are given only for firm matches. Clone sizes are given selectively: once, few, many, or a class where the clone is expanded.

v_call	clone_size	j_call	d_call	cdr3_nt	cdr3_aa
TRBV28	.	TRBJ2-7	.	TGTGCCAGCAGCCCCCCTAGGGGCTTGCCTCCCTACGAGCAGTACTTC	CASSPPRGLPPYEQYF
TRBV10-2	.	TRBJ2-7	.	TGCGCCAGCAGTGACTCGATCCTTCCTTACGAGCAGTACTTC	CASSDSILPYEQYF
TRBV30	.	TRBJ1-1	.	TGTGCCTGGAGTGTTTCCGAGACAGTCTACACTGAAGCTTTCTTT	CAWSVSETVYTEAFF
TRBV29-1	.	TRBJ1-3	.	TGCAGCGTTGCGAGGGGAACTGGAAACACCATATATTTT	CSVARGTGNTIYF
TRBV11-2	.	TRBJ2-3	.	TGTGCCAGCCGTCGAAGGGGCCTTAGCACAGATACGCAGTATTTT	CASRRRGLSTDTQYF
TRBV28	many	TRBJ1-2	.	TGTGCCAGCAGTTTCGTCGCACAGGGTCGCTATGGCTACACCTTC	CASSFVAQGRYGYTF
TRBV10-1	.	TRBJ2-3	.	TGCGCCAGCAGTGTGAGAAAGGGGCAGAGTAGCACAGATACGCAGTATTTT	CASSVRKGQSSTDTQYF
TRBV2	.	TRBJ2-3	.	TGTGCCAGCAGTGAAGCGACTACTAGCACAGATACGCAGTATTTT	CASSEATTSTDTQYF
TRBV6-5	.	TRBJ2-3	.	TGTGCCAGCAGTCCCCCTGGGTGGGGGGGCGCAGATACGCAGTATTTT	CASSPPGWGGADTQYF
TRBV9	.	TRBJ1-4	.	TGTGCCAGCAAAGGGGACGGACCTAATGAAAAACTGTTTTTT	CASKGDGPNEKLFF
TRBV21-1	.	TRBJ2-4	.	TGTGCCAGCAGTACGGACAGGGGAAGGACTAGCGGCAAAAACATTCAGTACTTC	CASSTDRGRTSGKNIQYF
TRBV20-1	few	TRBJ1-5	.	TGCAGTGCTAGAGATGGGGGTAATATAGGAAATCAGCCCCAGCATTTT	CSARDGGNIGNQPQHF
TRBV5-5	few	TRBJ2-3	TRBD1	TGTGCCAGCAGCGGGGGACAGGGTATCACAGATACGCAGTATTTT	CASSGGQGITDTQYF
TRBV30	few	TRBJ1-2	TRBD1	TGTGCCTGGAGTGGTAACAGGGGTAACTATGGCTACACCTTC	CAWSGNRGNYGYTF
TRBV12-3/TRBV12-4	few	TRBJ1-1	TRBD1	TGTGCCAGCACCCTGACAGGGGAGAACACTGAAGCTTTCTTT	CASTLTGENTEAFF
TRBV4-2	many	TRBJ2-3	TRBD2	TGTGCCAGCAGCCCCTCTCCGACTAGCGGGGGGGATACGCAGTATTTT	CASSPSPTSGGDTQYF
TRBV10-2	.	TRBJ1-5	.	TGCGCCAGTGGGCCCACGGGAGGGCCCCAGCATTTT	CASGPTGGPQHF
TRBV4-2	few	TRBJ1-4	.	TGTGCCAGCAGCCAAGGAGGGGCTTCAACTAATGAAAAACTGTTTTTT	CASSQGGASTNEKLFF
TRBV4-1	many	TRBJ1-1	.	TGCGCCAGCAGCCTCCAGGACGGGTACACTGAAGCTTTCTTT	CASSLQDGYTEAFF
TRBV28	.	TRBJ2-7	TRBD1	TGTGCCAGCTCCGGGGACAGATCCTACGAGCAGTACTTC	CASSGDRSYEQYF